This T cell receptor beta chain stems from a study of persistence of HIV-infected CD4 T cells. CDR1 SQVTM and CDR2 ANQGSEA come from the germline V gene. This CDR3 region has 11 residues. Trimming cost V 6 bases and J 3 bases, with 9 bases left between them. Study outcomes and limitations: Antigen-responding cells were enriched for degenerate expanded CDR3beta sequences.

The immunoSEQ assay was version 4, run in survey mode. Sequencing was performed with immunoSEQ multiplex PCR; in TCRdb, only in-frame clones are kept and a portion is missing. The repertoire has about 30,000 clones, roughly 70% of them found once; the top ten carry roughly 1.4%. Notes on this clone: Its target is unknown.

Overlapping HIV-1 Gag 15-mer peptides at approximately 1 ug per peptide per mL were used. Sorting of responding CD4+ T cells relied on upregulated CD40 ligand together with CD69. Source: CD4+ T cells sorted from PBMCs after roughly 18-hour stimulation, taken from a patient who received antiretroviral therapy. This chain uses TRBV29-1 with TRBJ2-7; no definite D call. This clonotype originated in an adult man with HIV who was CMV-seropositive. This CDR3 reads CSVRTGYEQYF. The CDR3 DNA reads as TGCAGCGTGCGGACGGGCTACGAGCAGTACTTC.